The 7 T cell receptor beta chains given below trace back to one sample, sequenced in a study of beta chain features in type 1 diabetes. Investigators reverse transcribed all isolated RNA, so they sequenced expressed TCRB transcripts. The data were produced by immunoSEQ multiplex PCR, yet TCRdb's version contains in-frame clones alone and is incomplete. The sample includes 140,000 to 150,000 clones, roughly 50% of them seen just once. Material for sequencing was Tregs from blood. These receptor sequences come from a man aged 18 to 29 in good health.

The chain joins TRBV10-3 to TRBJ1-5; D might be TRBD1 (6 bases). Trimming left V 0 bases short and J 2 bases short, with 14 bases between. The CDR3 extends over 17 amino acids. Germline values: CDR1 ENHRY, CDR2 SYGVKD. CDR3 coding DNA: TGTGCCATCAGTGAGTCATTCTGGGCAGGGGGCAATCAGCCCCAGCATTTT. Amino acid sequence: CAISESFWAGGNQPQHF.

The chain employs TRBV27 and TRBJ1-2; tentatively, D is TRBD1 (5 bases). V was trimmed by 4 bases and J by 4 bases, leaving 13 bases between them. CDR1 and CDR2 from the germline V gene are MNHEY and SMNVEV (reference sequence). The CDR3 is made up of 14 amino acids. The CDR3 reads CASSSGRVGYGYTF. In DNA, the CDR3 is TGTGCCAGCAGTTCGGGCAGGGTAGGCTATGGCTACACCTTC.

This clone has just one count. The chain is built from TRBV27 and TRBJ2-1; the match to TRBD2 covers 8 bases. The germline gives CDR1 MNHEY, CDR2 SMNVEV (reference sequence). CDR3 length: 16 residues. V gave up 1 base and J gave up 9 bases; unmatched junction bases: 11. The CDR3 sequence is CASSLFTSGLGSEQFF. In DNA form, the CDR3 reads TGTGCCAGCAGTTTATTTACTAGCGGCCTGGGGAGTGAGCAGTTCTTC.

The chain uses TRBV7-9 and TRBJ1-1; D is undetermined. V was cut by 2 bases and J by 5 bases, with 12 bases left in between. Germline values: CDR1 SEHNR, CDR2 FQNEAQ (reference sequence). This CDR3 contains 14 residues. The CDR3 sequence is CASSLSHGRTEAFF. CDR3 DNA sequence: TGTGCCAGCAGCTTATCGCATGGCAGGACTGAAGCTTTCTTT.

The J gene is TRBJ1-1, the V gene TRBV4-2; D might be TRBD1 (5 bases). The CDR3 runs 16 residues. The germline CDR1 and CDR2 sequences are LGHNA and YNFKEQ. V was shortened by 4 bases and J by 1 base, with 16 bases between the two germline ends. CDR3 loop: CASSRRGGHSNTEAFF. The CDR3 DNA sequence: TGTGCCAGCAGCCGGAGGGGTGGACACTCGAACACTGAAGCTTTCTTT.

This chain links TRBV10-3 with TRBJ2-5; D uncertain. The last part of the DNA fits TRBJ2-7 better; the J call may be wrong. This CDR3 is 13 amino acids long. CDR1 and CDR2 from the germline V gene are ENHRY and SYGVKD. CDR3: CAISPENSYEQYF. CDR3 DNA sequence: TGTGCCATCAGCCCCGAAAACTCCTACGAGCAGTACTTC.

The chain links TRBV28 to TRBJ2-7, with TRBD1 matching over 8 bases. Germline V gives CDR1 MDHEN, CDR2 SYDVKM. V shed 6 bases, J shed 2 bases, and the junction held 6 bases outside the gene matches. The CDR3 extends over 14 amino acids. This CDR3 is CASSFRQGPYEQYF. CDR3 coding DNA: TGTGCCAGCAGCTTCCGACAGGGGCCCTACGAGCAGTACTTC.